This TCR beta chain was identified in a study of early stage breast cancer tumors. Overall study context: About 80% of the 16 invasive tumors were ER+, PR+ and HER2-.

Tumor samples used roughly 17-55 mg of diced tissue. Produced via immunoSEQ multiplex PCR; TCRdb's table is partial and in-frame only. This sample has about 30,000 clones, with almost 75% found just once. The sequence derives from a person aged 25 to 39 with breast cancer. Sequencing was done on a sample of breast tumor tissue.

The CDR3 region is CSPPLKYF. The DNA for the CDR3 is TGCAGTCCCCCCCTGAAGTACTTC. This chain joins TRBV29-1 and TRBJ2-7; no definite D call. The CDR3 totals 8 residues. Looked up from germline, CDR1 is SQVTM and CDR2 is ANQGSEA.